This T cell receptor (beta chain) appears in the sequencing data of a study of T cell responses to AZD1222 COVID-19 vaccine. Study-level background: The study pooled second doses at about 4 or about 12 weeks. Study conclusions and caveats: Reportedly, nearly half the spike-specific TCRs target unmutated variant regions.

On this clone itself: The antigen is not known.

Germline CDR1 is SGHNT and CDR2 is YYREEE (reference sequence). There are 13 residues in the CDR3. The germline V and J ends were trimmed by 3 bases and 0 bases, with 6 bases remaining between them. Using immunoSEQ multiplex PCR, the repertoire was profiled, and TCRdb retains in-frame clones only, with some absent. The sample contains 130,000 to 150,000 clones, around 93% of which appear only once. This receptor was identified in an adult in good health. The specimen was peripheral blood, collected on day 0 of AZD1222 vaccination. The chain is built from TRBV5-4 and TRBJ1-1; no definite D call. This chain's CDR3 is CASSWQLNTEAFF. Written as DNA, the CDR3 is TGTGCCAGCAGCTGGCAGCTGAACACTGAAGCTTTCTTT.